A single sample is the source of the 29 T cell receptor beta chains below, sequenced in a study of CD8 T cells in ankylosing spondylitis. TCRdb reprocessed the 5' RACE reads via MiXCR and lists one record per CDR3 protein. The sample lists about 700,000 distinct CDR3 sequences; around 20% were seen once. Study-level results: There was a TCR beta motif, made of eight highly homologous variants, that appeared characteristic of ankylosing spondylitis blood.

These receptors are not linked to any known antigen. The sample taken for sequencing was blood, either unsorted or a sorted T cell fraction (not recorded which). All receptors derive from a male donor with ankylosing spondylitis.

This clonotype was seen at least ten times. V is TRBV6-1 and J is TRBJ1-5; weak D call: TRBD1 (5 bases). The CDR3 runs 14 residues. Germline-derived CDR1 and CDR2 are MNHNS and SASEGT. Trimming pared 3 bases from V and 4 bases from J, leaving 10 bases between. The CDR3 DNA sequence: TGTGCCAGCAGTGATGGACACGAAAATCAGCCCCAGCATTTT. Its translation: CASSDGHENQPQHF.

The V gene is TRBV4-3, the J gene TRBJ2-3; maybe TRBD2 (6 bases). Germline assignment: CDR1 LGHNA and CDR2 YSLEER. This CDR3 contains 16 residues. Between the trimmed V and J ends, which lost 0 bases and 2 bases, there was a span of 12 bases. The CDR3 reads CASSQDAGPITDTQYF. As DNA, the CDR3 is TGCGCCAGCAGCCAAGACGCGGGACCTATCACAGATACGCAGTATTTT.

This clonotype was picked up a small number of times. This chain links TRBV4-1 with TRBJ1-2; D is undetermined. Deletions cut 1 base from V and 5 bases from J, with 11 bases between. CDR1 and CDR2 (germline): MGHRA, YSYEKL. The CDR3 is made up of 14 amino acids. The DNA of the CDR3 is TGCGCCAGCAGCCAAGCTGGGGAGCGTTATGGCTACACCTTC. Translating gives CASSQAGERYGYTF.

The sample holds a few counts of this clonotype. CDR3: CSAPRVGGVDTEAFF. CDR3 nucleotide sequence: TGCAGTGCCCCAAGGGTAGGGGGGGTGGACACTGAAGCTTTCTTT. The genes are TRBV20-1 and TRBJ1-1, with a possible D match to TRBD1 (6 bases). V lost 6 bases, J lost 3 bases, and 20 bases lay in between. Per the germline V gene, CDR1 is DFQATT and CDR2 is SNEGSKA (reference sequence). The length of the CDR3 is 15 residues.

J is TRBJ2-1 and V is TRBV7-9, with 7 nucleotides matching TRBD1. This CDR3 has 16 residues. J was trimmed by 8 bases and V by 4 bases; bases with no gene match: 14. Germline lookup yields CDR1 SEHNR and CDR2 FQNEAQ (reference sequence). In nucleotides, the CDR3 is TGTGCCAGCAGCTCGTCAGGGGGTCCCGGAAGAGATGAGCAGTTCTTC. Encoded protein: CASSSSGGPGRDEQFF.

V gene TRBV18 combines with J gene TRBJ2-7, with 7 bases aligning to TRBD2. Trimming at V came to 3 bases and at J to 6 bases, leaving 2 bases not matched to a gene. CDR1 is KGHSH and CDR2 is LQKENI in the germline V gene. The CDR3 spans 12 residues. The chain's CDR3 is CASSPASGEQYF. CDR3 sequence (DNA): TGTGCCAGCTCACCGGCTAGCGGCGAGCAGTACTTC. Full variable domain (outside the CDR3, taken from reference TRBV18 and TRBJ2-7): NAGVMQNPRHLVRRRGQEARLRCSPMKGHSHVYWYRQLPEEGLKFMVYLQKENIIDESGMPKERFSAEFPKEGPSILRIQQVVRGDSAAYFCASSPASGEQYFGPGTRLTVT.

This clonotype has only a few counts. The chain has TRBV20-1 and TRBJ1-5; 10 positions agree with TRBD1. The V gene end was trimmed by 0 bases and the J gene end by 3 bases; junction bases not matched to a gene: 17. The germline CDR1 and CDR2 sequences are DFQATT and SNEGSKA (reference sequence). The CDR3 has 20 amino acids. CDR3 in DNA: TGCAGTGCTAGAGACGGATCCCTCTACCCGGGACAGGGGAACAATCAGCCCCAGCATTTT. Protein product: CSARDGSLYPGQGNNQPQHF.

Comment on this clonotype: Given a much more abundant clone one base away, this may be a read error. V usage is TRBV29-1 and J usage is TRBJ2-2; D is unresolved. CDR1 and CDR2 (germline): SQVTM, ANQGSEA. This CDR3 has 14 residues. V was cut by 4 bases and J by 0 bases, with 9 bases left in between. CDR3 amino acids: CSVATDPNTGELFF. In nucleotides, the CDR3 is TGCAGCGTTGCCACTGACCCGAACACCGGGGAGCTGTTTTTT.

About this clonotype: A much larger clone lies a single base off, so this may be a read error. The chain recombines TRBV12-3 or TRBV12-4 with TRBJ2-1, with unresolved D. This CDR3 comprises 11 residues. V gave up 3 bases and J gave up 10 bases, with 7 bases separating them. CDR3 nucleotide sequence: TGTGCCAGCAGTTTCCTGTGGGAGCAGTTCTTC. The encoded protein is CASSFLWEQFF.

The table lists this clonotype with a few counts. The CDR3 DNA reads as TGCGCCAGCAGCGTAGGGACTAGCGCCACGAACACCGGGGAGCTGTTTTTT. The encoded protein is CASSVGTSATNTGELFF. The genes are TRBV5-1 and TRBJ2-2; TRBD2 agrees at 10 bases. Germline CDR1 SGHRS, CDR2 YFSETQ. The junction had 6 bases not matched to a gene; V was cut back by 4 bases and J by 0 bases. The CDR3 is 17 residues long.

The V and J genes are TRBV5-1 and TRBJ1-3, with D uncertain. Trimming removed 6 bases at V and 4 bases at J, with 14 bases between. Germline CDR1 and CDR2: SGHRS and YFSETQ. The CDR3 length is 14 residues. In DNA form, the CDR3 reads TGCGCCAGCACAGTTGGAGGCTCCGGAAACACCATATATTTT. It is translated as CASTVGGSGNTIYF.

J is TRBJ1-1 and V is TRBV4-1; D gene unclear. Germline V CDR1 and CDR2: MGHRA, YSYEKL. Trimming removed 0 bases at V and 6 bases at J, with 14 bases between. CDR3 length: 15 residues. The CDR3 nucleotides read TGCGCCAGCAGCCAAGATAGCCCCCGTGGGGCTGAAGCTTTCTTT. It is translated as CASSQDSPRGAEAFF.

The J gene is TRBJ2-2, the V gene TRBV5-1, with 11 positions matching TRBD2. CDR3 size: 16 residues. Germline V gene lookup returns CDR1 SGHRS and CDR2 YFSETQ. V dropped 3 bases and J dropped 5; count of bases not matched to a gene: 6. CDR3 sequence reads: CASSWRLAGRTGELFF. CDR3 in DNA: TGCGCCAGCAGCTGGCGACTAGCGGGAAGGACCGGGGAGCTGTTTTTT.

This clonotype was found a few times. The CDR3 spells CASTFGTSGPDTQYF. The CDR3 DNA reads TGTGCCAGCACCTTCGGTACTAGCGGGCCGGATACGCAGTATTTT. The rearrangement uses TRBV12-3 or TRBV12-4 and TRBJ2-3; 9 bases agree with TRBD2. The V gene end was trimmed by 7 bases and the J gene end by 6 bases; junction bases not matched to a gene: 11. CDR3 length: 15 residues.

The chain combines TRBV29-1 with TRBJ1-5; maybe TRBD1 (6 bases). CDR1 is SQVTM and CDR2 is ANQGSEA in the germline V gene. There are 12 residues in the CDR3. Trimming removed 4 bases from V and 4 bases from J, with 8 bases in between. In DNA, the CDR3 is TGCAGCGTTGTACAGGGAAATCAGCCCCAGCATTTT. Protein product: CSVVQGNQPQHF.

This clonotype turned up a few times. This chain connects TRBV28 to TRBJ1-3, with D unresolved. The length of the CDR3 is 14 residues. CDR1 and CDR2 from the germline V gene are MDHEN and SYDVKM. The V gene lost 7 bases and the J gene lost 3 bases, with 13 bases spanning the gap. The CDR3 here is CASTPGWGGNTIYF. For the CDR3, the DNA is TGTGCCAGCACCCCCGGATGGGGTGGAAACACCATATATTTT.

This clonotype was seen a few times. The chain uses TRBV5-1 and TRBJ2-7; possible D gene TRBD2, 6 bases. This CDR3 spans 16 amino acids. Trimming took off 0 bases at V and 7 bases at J, with 20 bases between the two ends. Per the germline V gene, CDR1 is SGHRS and CDR2 is YFSETQ. As DNA, the CDR3 is TGCGCCAGCAGCTTGGAATTCGGCACGGGGGTGGGAGAGCAGTACTTC. Encoded protein: CASSLEFGTGVGEQYF.

This clonotype was observed a handful of times. The V and J genes are TRBV4-2 and TRBJ2-7, with TRBD1 matching over 7 bases. This CDR3 has 16 amino acids. V lost 0 bases, J lost 1 base, and 6 bases stayed unmatched. The germline CDR1 and CDR2 sequences are LGHNA and YNFKEQ. CDR3 region: CASSQDGHRGSYEQYF. CDR3 in DNA: TGTGCCAGCAGCCAAGATGGTCACAGGGGTTCCTACGAGCAGTACTTC.

Many counts were recorded for this clonotype. One end of the junction is discordant with germline, which a read error may explain. The chain employs TRBV5-1 and TRBJ2-7; 8 bases line up with TRBD1. The CDR3 totals 14 residues. Germline V gene data show CDR1 as SGHRS and CDR2 as YFSETQ. CDR3 protein: CASTLRTGSGEQYF. The CDR3 DNA is TGCGCCAGCACCTTGAGGACAGGGAGTGGCGAGCAGTACTTC.

This clonotype was counted between two and nine times. The chain employs TRBV12-3 or TRBV12-4 and TRBJ2-2; D assignment may be TRBD1 or TRBD2 (5 bases each). CDR3 size: 16 residues. Deletions cut 3 bases from V and 5 bases from J, with 16 bases between. The DNA of the CDR3 is TGTGCCAGCAGTTTTGGGGCGCCTTCGGGGACCGGGGAGCTGTTTTTT. Translation gives CASSFGAPSGTGELFF.

This clonotype was observed many times. This rearrangement joins TRBV7-3 to TRBJ1-1, with 10 bases fitting TRBD1. CDR3 length equals 13 residues. Per the germline V gene, CDR1 is SGHTA and CDR2 is FQGTGA. V gave up 5 bases and J gave up 5 bases; unmatched junction bases: 2. The CDR3 loop is CASSRDRGTEAFF. CDR3 nucleotides: TGTGCCAGCAGCCGGGACAGGGGAACTGAAGCTTTCTTT.

The J gene is TRBJ1-5, the V gene TRBV6-5; 7 bases fit TRBD1. The CDR3 runs to 14 residues. Germline V gene sequence: CDR1 MNHEY, CDR2 SVGAGI. V shed 6 bases and J 7 bases; nucleotides not matched to a gene: 9. CDR3 in amino acids: CASRLGQVAQPQHF. CDR3 nucleotides: TGTGCCAGCAGACTCGGACAGGTGGCCCAGCCCCAGCATTTT.

This clonotype was picked up one time. The V gene is TRBV20-1, the J gene TRBJ2-7; TRBD2 agrees at 11 bases. Trimming at V came to 0 bases and at J to 0 bases, leaving 1 base not matched to a gene. The length of the CDR3 is 15 residues. The germline gives CDR1 DFQATT, CDR2 SNEGSKA (reference sequence). In DNA form, the CDR3 reads TGCAGTGCTAGAGATGGGACTAGCGGCTCCTACGAGCAGTACTTC. It yields the protein CSARDGTSGSYEQYF.

The chain links TRBV5-6 to TRBJ2-7, with 7 bases fitting TRBD1. Looked up from germline, CDR1 is SGHDT and CDR2 is YYEEEE. The CDR3 spans 16 residues. V gave up 0 bases and J gave up 0 bases; unmatched junction bases: 6. CDR3 amino acids: CASSLVGTAFSYEQYF. The CDR3 nucleotides are TGTGCCAGCAGCTTGGTCGGGACAGCCTTCTCCTACGAGCAGTACTTC. Looking up the rest from reference TRBV5-6 and TRBJ2-7 gives the full variable domain: DAGVTQSPTHLIKTRGQQVTLRCSPKSGHDTVSWYQQALGQGPQFIFQYYEEEERQRGNFPDRFSGHQFPNYSSELNVNALLLGDSALYLCASSLVGTAFSYEQYFGPGTRLTVT.

This clonotype was found a few times. The V and J genes are TRBV6-5 and TRBJ1-1; no firm D call. The germline V gene encodes CDR1 MNHEY and CDR2 SVGAGI. V gave up 4 bases and J gave up 4 bases, with 19 bases separating them. The CDR3 runs to 16 residues. This CDR3 reads CASSSPGPVFGTEAFF. The DNA of the CDR3 is TGTGCCAGCAGTTCGCCGGGCCCTGTCTTTGGCACTGAAGCTTTCTTT.

The rearrangement joins TRBV4-1 to TRBJ1-1; D unresolved. This CDR3 is built from 15 residues. Trimming took off 1 base at V and 2 bases at J, with 11 bases between the two ends. Germline V CDR1 and CDR2: MGHRA, YSYEKL. CDR3 sequence reads: CASSQVRITNTEAFF. CDR3 nucleotide sequence: TGCGCCAGCAGCCAAGTACGCATCACCAACACTGAAGCTTTCTTT.

CDR3 in DNA: TGCGCCAGCAGCCAAGCGGGACTGCCCTATGGCTACACCTTC. Translated: CASSQAGLPYGYTF. V gene TRBV4-1 combines with J gene TRBJ1-2; D perhaps matches TRBD1 (5 bases). Germline V gene lookup returns CDR1 MGHRA and CDR2 YSYEKL. V shed 1 base and J shed 4 bases, with 10 bases lying between them. The CDR3 is made up of 14 amino acids.

The genes are TRBV5-1 and TRBJ2-7; weak D call: TRBD2 (5 bases). Germline CDR1 and CDR2: SGHRS and YFSETQ. CDR3 length: 15 residues. V lost 1 base and J lost 1, with 12 bases in between. The CDR3, as DNA: TGCGCCAGCAGCTTGAAGTCTGGGAGTTCCTACGAGCAGTACTTC. Its translation is CASSLKSGSSYEQYF.

This clonotype has just a few counts. One end of the junction is discordant with germline, which a read error may explain. V and J are TRBV7-2 and TRBJ2-7; D is possibly TRBD1 (7 bases). The CDR3 is made up of 12 amino acids. Per germline, CDR1 SGHTA and CDR2 FQGNSA. The CDR3 is CASSSGGGRPFF. As DNA, the CDR3 is TGTGCCAGCAGTTCAGGGGGTGGGAGGCCTTTCTTC. Filled out from reference TRBV7-2 and TRBJ2-7, the complete variable domain reads GAGVSQSPSNKVTEKGKDVELRCDPISGHTALYWYRQSLGQGLEFLIYFQGNSAPDKSGLPSDRFSAERTGGSVSTLTIQRTQQEDSAVYLCASSSGGGRPFFGPGTRLTVT.